The 13 T cell receptor beta chains below all came from one sample that was sequenced in a study of human T cells and chemical hapten exposure. Each CDR3 protein gets one entry after TCRdb re-called the RACE reads with MiXCR. There are under 400,000 distinct CDR3 sequences in the sample; about 5.1% occur only once, and 2% to 3% lies in the top ten. Time point here: pre-sensitization, week 0. Stated treatment: therapeutic diphenylcyclopropenone sensitization with weekly scalp DPC. The starting material was whole blood, obtained in connection with sensitization to the hapten diphenylcyclopropenone (DPC). These receptors were taken from a woman aged 45-59 years with alopecia areata. Some clones in this sample may be carry-over from other donors' samples.

This clonotype was observed at least ten times. This sequence joins TRBV6-5 and TRBJ2-1; D is unclear. The V and J ends lost 2 bases and 10 bases respectively, with 15 bases between them. Germline values: CDR1 MNHEY, CDR2 SVGAGI. This CDR3 is built from 14 residues. CDR3 coding DNA: TGTGCCAGCAGTTACGATGGACCCTTTGAGGAGCAGTTCTTC. It codes for CASSYDGPFEEQFF.

This clonotype was observed a few times. The chain combines TRBV20-1 with TRBJ2-1; 7 bases are a match to TRBD2. Germline CDR1 DFQATT, CDR2 SNEGSKA (reference sequence). This CDR3 spans 20 amino acids. With V trimmed by 2 bases and J by 0 bases, 19 bases remained unmatched. The CDR3 DNA sequence: TGCAGTGCTAGACCTCTTAGCGGGCGCCCCCCGGGGCGCTCCTACAATGAGCAGTTCTTC. Its translation is CSARPLSGRPPGRSYNEQFF.

This clonotype has at least ten counts. Compared with germline, one end of the junction differs, possibly owing to a read error. This rearrangement joins TRBV12-3 or TRBV12-4 to TRBJ2-3; the match to TRBD2 covers 9 bases. The CDR3 length is 14 residues. In DNA, the CDR3 is TGTGCCAGCAATTTAAGACTAGCGGCAGATACGCAGTATTTT. It yields the protein CASNLRLAADTQYF.

In its sample, this clonotype was seen a few times. The rearrangement joins TRBV3-1 to TRBJ2-5, with D unresolved. The CDR3 extends over 11 amino acids. Trimming shortened V by 4 bases and J by 6 bases, and 6 bases separated the two germline ends. Germline-derived CDR1 and CDR2 are LGHDT and YNNKEL (reference sequence). The CDR3 spells CASSPDQTQYF. As DNA, the CDR3 is TGTGCCAGCAGCCCCGACCAGACCCAGTACTTC.

This clonotype was counted at least ten times. This chain joins TRBV9 and TRBJ1-5; D remains unclear. This CDR3 is built from 14 residues. Trimming removed 0 bases at V and 0 bases at J, with 4 bases between. The germline V gene has CDR1 SGDLS and CDR2 YYNGEE. This CDR3 is CASSVDDSNQPQHF. DNA of the CDR3: TGTGCCAGCAGCGTAGACGATAGCAATCAGCCCCAGCATTTT.

This clonotype was counted between two and nine times. This rearrangement joins TRBV7-9 to TRBJ1-1; 8 bases match TRBD1. Germline CDR1 and CDR2: SEHNR and FQNEAQ (reference sequence). The V segment lost 5 bases and the J segment 0 bases; nucleotides outside the gene matches: 5. This CDR3 has 15 amino acids. The CDR3 reads CASSPGQGMNTEAFF. The DNA for the CDR3 is TGTGCCAGCAGCCCAGGACAGGGAATGAACACTGAAGCTTTCTTT.

This clonotype was counted between two and nine times. The genes are TRBV27 and TRBJ2-7, with a possible D match to TRBD2 (6 bases). The CDR3 totals 14 residues. The V end was cut by 4 bases, the J end by 7 bases, with 17 bases between. Germline V CDR1 and CDR2: MNHEY, SMNVEV (reference sequence). CDR3 sequence (DNA): TGTGCCAGCAGTTCCTCTCTAGCGTGGGGGGAGCAGTACTTC. Its translation is CASSSSLAWGEQYF.

This clonotype has at least ten counts. This chain links TRBV21-1 with TRBJ1-1; the table's D call, TRBD1, has no DNA check behind it. TRBV21-1 is shown as a pseudogene. The CDR3 is 13 amino acids. The DNA for the CDR3 is TGTGCCAGCAGCAAGGACAGGATGGCTGAAGCTTTCTTT. Translated: CASSKDRMAEAFF.

The chain links TRBV20-1 to TRBJ1-5; D unclear. Germline-derived CDR1 and CDR2 are DFQATT and SNEGSKA (reference sequence). V dropped 1 base and J dropped 3 bases, with 7 bases sitting between them. The CDR3 length is 13 residues. The CDR3 DNA reads TGCAGTGCTAGAGGACGGAACAATCAGCCCCAGCATTTT. Translated, it gives CSARGRNNQPQHF.

This clonotype occurred many times. The V call is TRBV5-5, the J call TRBJ1-1; 9 positions agree with TRBD1. Germline CDR1 SGHKS, CDR2 YYEKEE (reference sequence). With 3 bases clipped from V and 5 bases from J, the junction kept 8 bases outside the gene matches. The CDR3 totals 15 residues. CDR3 DNA sequence: TGTGCCAGCAGCTCCCAGGGACAGGGCTTAACTGAAGCTTTCTTT. Its protein is CASSSQGQGLTEAFF.

This clonotype was seen only a few times. The V call is TRBV5-1, the J call TRBJ2-1; 7 bases match TRBD1. The ends lost 4 bases at V and 8 bases at J; junction bases unmatched: 12. CDR1 and CDR2 from the germline V gene are SGHRS and YFSETQ. This CDR3 region has 15 residues. This chain's CDR3 is CASSPNRGPIDEQFF. CDR3 bases: TGCGCCAGCAGCCCCAACAGGGGACCAATAGATGAGCAGTTCTTC.

This clonotype was picked up a small number of times. This chain joins TRBV2 and TRBJ2-1; D not resolved. The V gene lost 3 bases and the J gene lost 6 bases, with 9 bases spanning the gap. The CDR3 totals 13 residues. Germline V CDR1 and CDR2: SNHLY, FYNNEI. The CDR3 bases are TGTGCCAGCAGTGAGCCCCCTAGCAATGAGCAGTTCTTC. This gives the protein CASSEPPSNEQFF.

This clonotype appeared a few times. J is TRBJ2-3 and V is TRBV5-1, with a possible D match to TRBD1 (7 bases). There are 15 residues in the CDR3. V lost 0 bases and J 6 bases, leaving 14 bases between the germline ends. Germline assignment: CDR1 SGHRS and CDR2 YFSETQ. CDR3 sequence (DNA): TGCGCCAGCAGCTTGGAAGGAGGGGGCCTCGATACGCAGTATTTT. Translation gives CASSLEGGGLDTQYF.